The T cell receptor beta chain described here comes from a study of beta chain features in type 1 diabetes. Findings and limits, study-wide: It was not settled here whether HLA type affects TCRB rearrangement. Across all four CD4+ subsets, people with type 1 diabetes showed modestly shorter TCRB CDR3s. In the patient group, naive, central memory and Treg TCRB repertoires seemed more alike than in the healthy donor group.

As regards this clone: Its antigen is still unknown.

The CDR3 has 14 amino acids. The V end lost 0 bases, the J end lost 5 bases, and 11 bases lay between the germline ends. Germline V gene lookup returns CDR1 SGHDT and CDR2 YYEEEE. The study reverse transcribed the entire isolated RNA, so it sequenced expressed TCRB transcripts. Mean read depth for naive, central memory and regulatory T cell samples was about 3.4 million reads. TCRdb keeps only in-frame clones here, not all; method: immunoSEQ multiplex PCR. The table shows about 900,000 clones, with about 17% occurring only once. The receptor comes from a woman between 18 and 30 years old in good health. The V and J genes are TRBV5-6 and TRBJ1-2; D unclear. The sequencing input was naive CD4+ T cells from blood. CDR3 sequence (DNA): TGTGCCAGCAGCTTGGGAAACAGCTTATATGGCTACACCTTC. Translated: CASSLGNSLYGYTF.